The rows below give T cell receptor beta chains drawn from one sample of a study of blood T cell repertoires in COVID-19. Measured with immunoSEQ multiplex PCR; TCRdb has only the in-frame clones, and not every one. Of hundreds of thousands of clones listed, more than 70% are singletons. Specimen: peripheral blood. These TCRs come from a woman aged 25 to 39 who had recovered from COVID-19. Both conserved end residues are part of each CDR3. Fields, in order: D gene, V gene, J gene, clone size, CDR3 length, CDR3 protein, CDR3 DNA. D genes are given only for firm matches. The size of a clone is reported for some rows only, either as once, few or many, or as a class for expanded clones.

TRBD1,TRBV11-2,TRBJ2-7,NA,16,CASSFTGGFSEFEQYF,TGTGCCAGCAGCTTCACAGGGGGCTTTTCGGAGTTCGAGCAGTACTTC
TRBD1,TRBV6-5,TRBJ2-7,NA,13,CASSRGQGDEQYF,TGTGCCAGCAGCCGCGGACAGGGGGACGAGCAGTACTTC
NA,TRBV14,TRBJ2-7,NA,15,CASSQEIGQLYEQYF,TGTGCCAGCAGCCAAGAGATTGGACAGCTCTACGAGCAGTACTTC
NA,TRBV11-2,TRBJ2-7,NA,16,CASSLQPFVTYYEQYF,TGTGCCAGCAGCCTCCAACCGTTTGTTACCTACTACGAGCAGTACTTC
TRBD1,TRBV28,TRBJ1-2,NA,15,CASSGRDSVNYGYTF,TGTGCCAGCAGTGGACGGGACAGCGTTAACTATGGCTACACCTTC
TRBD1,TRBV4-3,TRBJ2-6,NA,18,CASSQDAGGMAGANVLTF,TGCGCCAGCAGCCAAGATGCAGGGGGAATGGCCGGGGCCAACGTCCTGACTTTC
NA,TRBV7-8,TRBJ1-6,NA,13,CASSPMEGSPLHF,TGTGCCAGCAGCCCGATGGAGGGGTCACCCCTCCACTTT
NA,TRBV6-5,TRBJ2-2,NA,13,CASNKIQSGELFF,TGTGCCAGCAACAAAATTCAGTCCGGGGAGCTGTTTTTT
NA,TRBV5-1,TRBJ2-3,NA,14,CASSLQGRGDTQYF,TGCGCCAGCAGCTTACAGGGAAGAGGGGATACGCAGTATTTT
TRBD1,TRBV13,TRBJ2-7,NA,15,CASSLGLADRTGQYF,TGTGCCAGCAGCTTGGGATTGGCAGATCGGACAGGGCAGTACTTC
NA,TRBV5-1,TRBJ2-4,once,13,CASTDTGLNIQYF,TGCGCCAGCACTGATACAGGGCTGAACATTCAGTACTTC
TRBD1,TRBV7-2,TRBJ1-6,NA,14,CASSLGQADSPLHF,TGTGCCAGCAGCTTGGGACAGGCCGATTCACCCCTCCACTTT
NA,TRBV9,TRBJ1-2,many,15,CASSVAQLEVYGYTF,TGTGCCAGCAGCGTAGCACAGCTGGAAGTCTATGGCTACACCTTC
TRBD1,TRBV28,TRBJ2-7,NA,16,CASSPRGTGKYDEQYF,TGTGCCAGCAGCCCAAGGGGGACAGGGAAGTACGACGAGCAGTACTTC
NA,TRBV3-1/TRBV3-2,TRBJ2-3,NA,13,CASTPGWPDTQYF,TGTGCCAGCACCCCTGGTTGGCCAGATACGCAGTATTTT
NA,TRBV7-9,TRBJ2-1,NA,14,CASSPSFRGSEQFF,TGTGCCAGCAGCCCCTCATTTAGGGGCAGTGAGCAGTTCTTC
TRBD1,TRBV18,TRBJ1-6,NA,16,CASSPDGQAPRSPLHF,TGTGCCAGCTCACCTGACGGACAGGCCCCCCGTTCACCCCTCCACTTT
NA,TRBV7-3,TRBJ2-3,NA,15,CASSLQAQGTDTQYF,TGTGCCAGCAGCTTACAGGCCCAAGGCACAGATACGCAGTATTTT
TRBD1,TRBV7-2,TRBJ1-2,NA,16,CASSLVRGQRPFGYTF,TGTGCCAGCAGCTTAGTGAGGGGGCAACGGCCTTTTGGCTACACCTTC
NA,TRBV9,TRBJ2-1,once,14,CASSPSGVENEQFF,TGTGCCAGCAGCCCGTCGGGGGTGGAGAATGAGCAGTTCTTC
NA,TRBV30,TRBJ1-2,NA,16,CAWSHPDQRGDYGYTF,TGTGCCTGGAGTCATCCCGACCAGCGTGGAGACTATGGCTACACCTTC
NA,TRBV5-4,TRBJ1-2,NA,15,CASSPGGGANYGYTF,TGTGCCAGCAGCCCGGGGGGGGGAGCTAACTATGGCTACACCTTC
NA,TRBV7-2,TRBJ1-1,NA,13,CASSFSWNTEAFF,TGTGCCAGCAGCTTCTCTTGGAACACTGAAGCTTTCTTT
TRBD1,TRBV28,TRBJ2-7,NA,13,CATYLRTGNEQYF,TGTGCCACCTACCTTAGGACAGGGAACGAGCAGTACTTC
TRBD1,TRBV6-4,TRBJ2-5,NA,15,CASSETGTGDETQYF,TGTGCCAGCAGCGAAACCGGGACAGGGGACGAGACCCAGTACTTC
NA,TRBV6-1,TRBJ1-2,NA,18,CASSEGVIPQGLNYGYTF,TGTGCCAGCAGTGAAGGAGTGATCCCCCAGGGATTGAACTATGGCTACACCTTC
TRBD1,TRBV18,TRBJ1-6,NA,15,CASSPEQGGNSPLHF,TGTGCCAGCTCACCTGAGCAGGGGGGTAATTCACCCCTCCACTTT
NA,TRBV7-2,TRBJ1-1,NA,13,CASSLGQNTEAFF,TGTGCCAGCAGCTTAGGACAAAACACTGAAGCTTTCTTT
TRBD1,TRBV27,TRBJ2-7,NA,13,CASSWGQGYEQYF,TGTGCCAGCAGTTGGGGACAGGGATACGAGCAGTACTTC
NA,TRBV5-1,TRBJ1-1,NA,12,CASREGLTEAFF,TGCGCCAGCAGAGAGGGACTCACTGAAGCTTTCTTT
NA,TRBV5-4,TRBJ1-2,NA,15,CASSPPDRRTYGYTF,TGTGCCAGCAGCCCCCCTGATCGCAGGACTTATGGCTACACCTTC
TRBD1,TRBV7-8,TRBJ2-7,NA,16,CASSFDLDRGLSEQYF,TGTGCCAGCAGCTTCGATCTCGACAGGGGGCTTAGCGAGCAGTACTTC
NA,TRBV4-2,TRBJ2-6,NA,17,CASSPLYRESGANVLTF,TGTGCCAGCAGCCCCCTTTACAGGGAGTCTGGGGCCAACGTCCTGACTTTC
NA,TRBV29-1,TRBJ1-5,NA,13,CSVARQRNQPQHF,TGCAGCGTGGCACGACAGCGCAATCAGCCCCAGCATTTT
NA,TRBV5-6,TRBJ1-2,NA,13,CASSLGQTYGYTF,TGTGCCAGCAGCTTGGGACAGACGTATGGCTACACCTTC
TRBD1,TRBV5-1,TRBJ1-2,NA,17,CASSPASGTGFNYGYTF,TGCGCCAGCAGCCCCGCTTCCGGGACAGGCTTTAACTATGGCTACACCTTC
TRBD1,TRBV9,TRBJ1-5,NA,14,CASSSGQGHQPQHF,TGTGCCAGCAGCTCGGGACAGGGCCATCAGCCCCAGCATTTT
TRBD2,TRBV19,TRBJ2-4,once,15,CASSPRGRGGNIQYF,TGTGCCAGTAGTCCCAGAGGCCGGGGGGGAAACATTCAGTACTTC
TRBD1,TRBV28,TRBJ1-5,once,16,CASSQSQGVVNQPQHF,TGTGCCAGCAGTCAATCACAGGGGGTGGTAAATCAGCCCCAGCATTTT